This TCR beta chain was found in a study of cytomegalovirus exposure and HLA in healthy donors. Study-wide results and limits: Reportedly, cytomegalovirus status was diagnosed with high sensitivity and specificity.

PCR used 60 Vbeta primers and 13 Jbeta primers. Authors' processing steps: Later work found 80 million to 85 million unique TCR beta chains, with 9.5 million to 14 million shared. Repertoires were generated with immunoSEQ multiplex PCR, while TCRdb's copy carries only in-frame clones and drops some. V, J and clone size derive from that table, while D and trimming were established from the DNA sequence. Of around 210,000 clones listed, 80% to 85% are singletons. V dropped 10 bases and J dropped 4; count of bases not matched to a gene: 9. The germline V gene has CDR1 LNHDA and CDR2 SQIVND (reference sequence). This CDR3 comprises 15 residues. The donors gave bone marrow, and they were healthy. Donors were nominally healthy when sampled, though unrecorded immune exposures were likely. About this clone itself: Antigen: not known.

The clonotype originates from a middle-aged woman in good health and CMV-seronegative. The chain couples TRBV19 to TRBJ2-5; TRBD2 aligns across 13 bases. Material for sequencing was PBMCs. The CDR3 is CATETRTSGRETQYF. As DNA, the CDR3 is TGTGCCACCGAAACCCGGACTAGCGGGAGAGAGACCCAGTACTTC. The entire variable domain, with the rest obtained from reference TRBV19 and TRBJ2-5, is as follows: DGGITQSPKYLFRKEGQNVTLSCEQNLNHDAMYWYRQDPGQGLRLIYYSQIVNDFQKGDIAEGYSVSREKKESFPLTVTSAQKNPTAFYLCATETRTSGRETQYFGPGTRLLVL.